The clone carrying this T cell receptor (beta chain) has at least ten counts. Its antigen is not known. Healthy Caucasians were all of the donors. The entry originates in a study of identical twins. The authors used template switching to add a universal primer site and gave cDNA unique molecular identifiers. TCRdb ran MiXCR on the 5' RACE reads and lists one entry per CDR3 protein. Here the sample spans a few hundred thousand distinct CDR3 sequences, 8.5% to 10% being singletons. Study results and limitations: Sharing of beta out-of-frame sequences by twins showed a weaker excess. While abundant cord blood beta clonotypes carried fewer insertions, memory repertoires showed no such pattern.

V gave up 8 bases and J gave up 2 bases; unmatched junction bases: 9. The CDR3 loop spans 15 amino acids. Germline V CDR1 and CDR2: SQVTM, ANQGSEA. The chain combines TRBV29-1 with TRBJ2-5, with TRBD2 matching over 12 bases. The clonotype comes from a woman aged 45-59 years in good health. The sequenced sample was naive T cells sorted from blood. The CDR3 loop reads CSFTLAGGIQETQYF. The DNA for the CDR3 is TGCAGCTTCACCCTAGCGGGAGGGATTCAAGAGACCCAGTACTTC.